The present T cell receptor beta chain was sequenced within a study of human T cells and chemical hapten exposure. Study as a whole: Patch tests delivered 0.01% DPC to the upper back and were evaluated at 6 days.

As handled by the study authors: A per-sample median of around 91,000 TCRs was observed, with counts ranging from roughly 20,000 to 690,600. TCRdb called the RACE reads again in MiXCR, with one record for every CDR3 protein. The authors' filters were not applied to this entry. There are approximately 49,000 distinct CDR3 sequences in the sample; around a tenth occur only once, and approximately 4.5% lies in the top ten. The time point here: patch test 1, 2 weeks after DPC sensitization. The treatment is: therapeutic diphenylcyclopropenone sensitization with weekly scalp DPC. CDR3 length: 13 residues. The V and J ends lost 3 bases and 0 bases respectively, with 7 bases between them. The germline gives CDR1 DFQATT, CDR2 SNEGSKA (reference sequence).

This receptor was obtained from a woman between 50 and 59 years old with alopecia areata. Some clones in this sample may be carry-over from other donors' samples. The sample was whole blood, taken in connection with sensitization to the hapten diphenylcyclopropenone (DPC). The J gene is TRBJ2-3, the V gene TRBV20-1; D call uncertain. As DNA, the CDR3 is TGCAGTGCTAGTAAAGGAAGCACAGATACGCAGTATTTT. Protein product: CSASKGSTDTQYF.